These 24 T cell receptor beta chains came from one sample sequenced in a study of beta chain features in type 1 diabetes. Sequencing targeted expressed TCRB transcripts, as all isolated RNA had been reverse transcribed. Data came from immunoSEQ multiplex PCR; TCRdb stores just in-frame clones and leaves some out. The repertoire holds roughly 610,000 clones, about 14% seen once, with around 0.1% in the top ten. Source material: naive CD4+ T cells from blood. The source is a young man in good health.

The chain links TRBV4-1 to TRBJ2-2, with D perhaps TRBD1 (6 bases). The germline V and J ends were trimmed by 4 bases and 7 bases, with 19 bases remaining between them. The CDR3 has 16 residues. Per germline, CDR1 MGHRA and CDR2 YSYEKL. As DNA, the CDR3 is TGCGCCAGCAGCCCGAGGGGGATAGCGAAGGACGGGGAGCTGTTTTTT. Amino acids: CASSPRGIAKDGELFF.

The table lists this clone with a few counts. DNA of the CDR3: TGTGCCTGGACTGGGGCAGATACGCAGTATTTT. Translated, it gives CAWTGADTQYF. This rearrangement joins TRBV30 to TRBJ2-3; D is ambiguous. The CDR3 sequence is 11 residues long. The V end lost 4 bases, the J end lost 4 bases, and 6 bases lay between the germline ends. Germline CDR1 and CDR2: GTSNPN and SVGIG (reference sequence). Using reference TRBV30 and TRBJ2-3 for the parts outside the CDR3, the full variable domain is SQTIHQWPATLVQPVGSPLSLECTVEGTSNPNLYWYRQAAGRGLQLLFYSVGIGQISSEVPQNLSASRPQDRQFILSSKKLLLSDSGFYLCAWTGADTQYFGPGTRLTVL.

This clone was counted between two and nine times. This chain links TRBV6-5 with TRBJ2-1; D may be TRBD1 (7 bases). CDR3 length: 15 amino acids. Germline CDR1 MNHEY, CDR2 SVGAGI. V dropped 5 bases and J dropped 9 bases, with 20 bases sitting between them. The CDR3 loop reads CASSARQGGFGEQFF. CDR3 in DNA: TGTGCCAGCAGTGCCCGACAGGGAGGCTTTGGTGAGCAGTTCTTC.

In the case of this clone: Other DNA sequences from this sample encode an identical CDR3 as well. CDR3 coding DNA: TGTGCCAGCAGCCAAGTGGGCTCAACAGATACGCAGTATTTT. Its protein is CASSQVGSTDTQYF. The genes are TRBV4-2 and TRBJ2-3; D not certain. V lost 1 base and J 3 bases, leaving 8 bases between the germline ends. This CDR3 is built from 14 residues. Germline V gene data show CDR1 as LGHNA and CDR2 as YNFKEQ.

The rearrangement uses TRBV14 and TRBJ2-7, with TRBD2 matching 8 bases. Germline CDR1 SGHDN, CDR2 FVKESK. The length of the CDR3 is 14 residues. The trim removed 9 bases at V and 3 bases at J, leaving 10 bases unmatched. DNA of the CDR3: TGTGCCAGAGGAAGCGGGAGTAAGGTCTACGAGCAGTACTTC. Protein product: CARGSGSKVYEQYF.

The chain employs TRBV6-5 and TRBJ1-1; tentative D call: TRBD1 (5 bases). V lost 0 bases to trimming and J lost 1 base, with 9 bases between them. Germline V lookup: CDR1 MNHEY, CDR2 SVGAGI. CDR3 size: 15 residues. The CDR3 nucleotides are TGTGCCAGCAGTTACTCGAGGCAGGGGAACACTGAAGCTTTCTTT. It translates to CASSYSRQGNTEAFF.

The DNA for the CDR3 is TGTGCCAGCAGCTTAGGGGGCTCCTCCACCGCCTACAATGAGCAGTTCTTC. Amino acids: CASSLGGSSTAYNEQFF. This chain joins TRBV11-2 and TRBJ2-1; tentatively, D is TRBD1 (5 bases). This CDR3 has 17 amino acids. The V and J ends lost 1 base and 2 bases respectively, with 15 bases between them. Germline V lookup: CDR1 SGHAT, CDR2 FQNNGV.

The gene calls are TRBV28 and TRBJ1-5; possibly TRBD1 for D (6 bases). CDR1 and CDR2 (germline): MDHEN, SYDVKM. This CDR3 spans 15 amino acids. V shed 6 bases and J shed 5 bases, with 17 bases lying between them. DNA of the CDR3: TGTGCCAGCAGGAAACAGGGTTCTCGGGATCAGCCCCAGCATTTT. It encodes CASRKQGSRDQPQHF.

This clone was observed a few times. The chain joins TRBV6-5 to TRBJ2-7; a weak D match, TRBD1 (6 bases). V was pared by 4 bases and J by 7 bases, with 17 bases between. Germline V gene sequence: CDR1 MNHEY, CDR2 SVGAGI. This CDR3 has 14 amino acids. The CDR3 coding sequence is TGTGCCAGCAGTTCAGACAGGATTCTCCGGGAGCAGTACTTC. This encodes CASSSDRILREQYF.

There are a few counts of this clone. J is TRBJ1-6 and V is TRBV7-9, with a weak D call TRBD1 (5 bases). Trimming took off 6 bases at V and 9 bases at J, with 15 bases between the two ends. The CDR3 has 14 amino acids. Germline CDR1 and CDR2: SEHNR and FQNEAQ (reference sequence). The CDR3, as DNA: TGTGCCAGCAGTGACACAGGCGGGGTTTCACCCCTCCACTTT. Protein: CASSDTGGVSPLHF.

The gene calls are TRBV7-2 and TRBJ1-2, with a weak D call TRBD1 (5 bases). The V gene lost 3 bases and the J gene lost 7 bases, with 12 bases spanning the gap. Germline CDR1 reads SGHTA; CDR2 reads FQGNSA. This CDR3 is built from 13 residues. For the CDR3, the DNA is TGTGCCAGCAGCTTCCGACAGAGCTCTGGCTACACCTTC. Translated, it gives CASSFRQSSGYTF.

Only a few counts were recorded for this clone. This rearrangement joins TRBV7-9 to TRBJ1-5; the match to TRBD1 covers 11 bases. Trimming removed 4 bases from V and 3 bases from J; junction bases left unmatched: 8. The CDR3 sequence is 17 residues long. CDR1 is SEHNR and CDR2 is FQNEAQ in the germline V gene (reference sequence). The CDR3 DNA follows: TGTGCCAGCAGCTCAGCCTGGACAGGGGGCGACAATCAGCCCCAGCATTTT. As protein: CASSSAWTGGDNQPQHF.

The V gene is TRBV4-2, the J gene TRBJ1-3; weak D call: TRBD1 (5 bases). The length of the CDR3 is 15 residues. Trimming stripped 0 bases from V and 3 bases from J, with 9 bases between. Germline V gene lookup returns CDR1 LGHNA and CDR2 YNFKEQ. The CDR3 loop is CASSQESRDGNTIYF. The CDR3 DNA reads as TGTGCCAGCAGCCAAGAAAGCAGGGATGGAAACACCATATATTTT.

The chain carries TRBV29-1 and TRBJ2-1, with 12 bases lining up with TRBD2. The CDR3 has 15 residues. Unmatched junction bases numbered 13, after V lost 7 bases and J lost 9 bases. Germline V gene data show CDR1 as SQVTM and CDR2 as ANQGSEA. The CDR3 bases are TGCAGCGCCCTACCTGGGGCTAGCGGGAGGGGTGAGCAGTTCTTC. Translating it yields CSALPGASGRGEQFF.

The chain employs TRBV7-9 and TRBJ1-2, with D maybe TRBD1 (6 bases). Looked up from germline, CDR1 is SEHNR and CDR2 is FQNEAQ (reference sequence). V gave up 5 bases and J gave up 6 bases, with 13 bases separating them. CDR3 length equals 13 residues. This CDR3 reads CASSQTGLDGYTF. CDR3 in DNA: TGTGCCAGCAGCCAGACAGGACTAGATGGCTACACCTTC.

This clone was recorded a few times. The chain couples TRBV10-3 to TRBJ2-6, with 9 bases matching TRBD1. Germline CDR1 is ENHRY and CDR2 is SYGVKD. The V and J ends lost 10 bases and 1 base, in that order; junction bases with no gene match: 14. CDR3 length: 18 residues. The CDR3 loop is CATKNRDRAGSGANVLTF. DNA for the CDR3: TGTGCCACCAAAAACCGGGACAGGGCTGGTTCTGGGGCCAACGTCCTGACTTTC.

The CDR3 spells CASSLYTVYEQYF. DNA of the CDR3: TGTGCCAGCAGCTTGTACACAGTCTACGAGCAGTACTTC. The chain carries TRBV5-6 and TRBJ2-7; no clear D gene. The CDR3 contains 13 residues. Germline CDR1 and CDR2: SGHDT and YYEEEE. V was clipped by 1 base and J by 3 bases, with 8 bases between them.

The CDR3 sequence is CASSLGYRVGDYGYTF. The CDR3 coding sequence is TGTGCCAGCAGCTTAGGGTACCGGGTAGGGGACTATGGCTACACCTTC. This sequence joins TRBV7-2 and TRBJ1-2; the D gene is possibly TRBD1 (5 bases). V lost 1 base, J lost 3 bases, and 15 bases lay in between. Germline values: CDR1 SGHTA, CDR2 FQGNSA. The CDR3 runs to 16 residues.

A few counts support this clone. The genes are TRBV25-1 and TRBJ2-7; TRBD1 matches 9 bases. The CDR3 loop spans 17 amino acids. The trim removed 5 bases at V and 4 bases at J, leaving 15 bases unmatched. Germline CDR1 reads MGHDK; CDR2 reads SYGVNS. The CDR3 loop reads CASSRQRLGTGRYEQYF. The CDR3 DNA reads as TGTGCCAGCAGTCGACAGCGTTTGGGGACAGGGCGATACGAGCAGTACTTC.

This chain links TRBV7-2 with TRBJ1-2; D unclear. CDR3 size: 16 residues. Trimming pared 5 bases from V and 0 bases from J, leaving 16 bases between. The germline V gene has CDR1 SGHTA and CDR2 FQGNSA. The CDR3 spells CASSPGGFGANYGYTF. As DNA, the CDR3 is TGTGCCAGCAGCCCAGGTGGATTTGGGGCTAACTATGGCTACACCTTC.

The gene calls are TRBV2 and TRBJ1-2; D is perhaps TRBD1 (5 bases). Germline CDR1 reads SNHLY; CDR2 reads FYNNEI. Deletions cut 4 bases from V and 4 bases from J, with 16 bases between. There are 15 residues in the CDR3. The CDR3 here is CASSARTNRSYGYTF. CDR3 in DNA: TGTGCCAGCAGTGCTCGGACAAATAGGAGCTATGGCTACACCTTC.

The CDR3 loop is CASSLAGQKNTEAFF. Here the CDR3 DNA reads TGTGCCAGCAGCTTAGCCGGACAGAAGAACACTGAAGCTTTCTTT. V usage is TRBV7-6 and J usage is TRBJ1-1; D is perhaps TRBD1 (6 bases). The germline gives CDR1 SGHVS, CDR2 FNYEAQ. Deletions cut 0 bases from V and 1 base from J, with 9 bases between. The length of the CDR3 is 15 residues. Full variable domain (rest looked up from reference TRBV7-6 and TRBJ1-1): GAGVSQSPRYKVTKRGQDVALRCDPISGHVSLYWYRQALGQGPEFLTYFNYEAQQDKSGLPNDRFSAERPEGSISTLTIQRTEQRDSAMYRCASSLAGQKNTEAFFGQGTRLTVV.

This clone occurred a few times. The sample holds other DNA sequences that translate to the same CDR3. This chain connects TRBV18 to TRBJ2-3, with 11 bases lining up with TRBD2. CDR3 size: 16 residues. Per germline, CDR1 KGHSH and CDR2 LQKENI. The V gene end was trimmed by 3 bases and the J gene end by 2 bases; junction bases not matched to a gene: 4. The CDR3 DNA is TGTGCCAGCTCACCGAGACTAGCGGGGCACACAGATACGCAGTATTTT. It encodes CASSPRLAGHTDTQYF.

The chain is built from TRBV14 and TRBJ1-1; tentative D call: TRBD1 (6 bases). Germline V CDR1 and CDR2: SGHDN, FVKESK. This CDR3 is 15 amino acids long. V lost 3 bases, J lost 1 base, and 12 bases lay in between. The CDR3: CASSQQTGSNTEAFF. CDR3 nucleotides: TGTGCCAGCAGCCAGCAGACAGGTTCGAACACTGAAGCTTTCTTT.